This TCR beta chain was captured by sequencing in a study of shared clonotypes between healthy human individuals. The wider study: Contributing individuals were a couple of females and three males aged 18 to 49.

Genomic DNA per cell subset filled all wells of several immunoSEQ plates. Data came from immunoSEQ multiplex PCR; TCRdb stores just in-frame clones and leaves some out. The sample lists fewer than 600,000 clones, roughly three quarters occurring once. The ends were cut back, 2 bases at V and 6 bases at J, with 17 bases in the middle. Germline assignment: CDR1 SGDLS and CDR2 YYNGEE. The CDR3 runs 16 residues. Extraction of genomic DNA in unsorted samples used roughly 100 million PBMCs. V usage is TRBV9 and J usage is TRBJ2-2, with D perhaps matching TRBD1 (5 bases). The sequencing sample was made of PBMCs. The source of this sequence is a woman aged 40 to 50 in good health. Some clones in this sample may be carry-over from other donors' samples. The CDR3 reads CASSVGAFLGAGELFF. CDR3 DNA: TGTGCCAGCAGCGTCGGAGCCTTTCTAGGGGCCGGGGAGCTGTTTTTT.